Listed here are 32 T cell receptor beta chains from one sample, sequenced in a study of blood T cell repertoires in COVID-19. Sequencing was performed with immunoSEQ multiplex PCR; in TCRdb, only in-frame clones are kept and a portion is missing. In the table there are 55,000 to 75,000 clones, about three quarters of which are singletons. The source material was peripheral blood. The origin of the receptors is a man aged 80 or over with acute or convalescent COVID-19.

V usage is TRBV4-2 and J usage is TRBJ2-1, with 8 bases matching TRBD1. This CDR3 has 17 residues. Germline loops: CDR1 LGHNA, CDR2 YNFKEQ. V was clipped by 1 base and J by 4 bases; unmatched bases: 9. This CDR3 is CASSQGRRDRRYNEQFF. For the CDR3, the DNA is TGTGCCAGCAGCCAAGGCAGACGGGACAGGAGATACAATGAGCAGTTCTTC.

This chain uses TRBV4-2 with TRBJ2-3; tentatively, D is TRBD2 (5 bases). The germline V gene has CDR1 LGHNA and CDR2 YNFKEQ. The ends were cut back, 4 bases at V and 3 bases at J, with 14 bases in the middle. The CDR3 loop spans 15 amino acids. The CDR3 protein is CASSPSVRETDTQYF. CDR3 coding DNA: TGTGCCAGCAGCCCCTCCGTTCGGGAAACAGATACGCAGTATTTT.

This clone occurred once. This chain uses TRBV4-3 with TRBJ1-5; possibly TRBD1 for D (6 bases). Trimming took off 6 bases at V and 7 bases at J, with 19 bases between the two ends. The germline CDR1 and CDR2 sequences are LGHNA and YSLEER. The CDR3 runs to 15 residues. The CDR3 loop is CASSLDRTSGQPQHF. CDR3 nucleotides: TGCGCCAGCAGTCTAGACAGGACCTCAGGGCAGCCCCAGCATTTT.

The rearrangement joins TRBV24-1 to TRBJ2-5, with 12 bases identical to TRBD1. In germline, CDR1 is KGHDR, CDR2 SFDVKD. V lost 2 bases, J lost 5 bases, and 8 bases stayed unmatched. This CDR3 has 17 amino acids. CDR3 nucleotides: TGTGCCACCAGTGATTCCCCGGGACAGGGGGCAGGGGAGACCCAGTACTTC. Amino acid sequence: CATSDSPGQGAGETQYF.

The rearrangement links TRBV6-5 to TRBJ2-2, with D perhaps TRBD2 (5 bases). The CDR3 spans 14 residues. With 5 bases removed from V and 3 bases from J, the gap between germline ends came to 10 bases. Germline V lookup: CDR1 MNHEY, CDR2 SVGAGI. CDR3 region: CASSPSPHTGELFF. For the CDR3, the DNA is TGTGCCAGCAGTCCTAGCCCCCACACCGGGGAGCTGTTTTTT.

This clone appeared a few times. The chain couples TRBV11-2 to TRBJ2-2, with 8 bases lining up with TRBD1. The CDR3 length is 15 residues. CDR1 SGHAT and CDR2 FQNNGV come from the germline V gene. Trimming removed 5 bases from V and 4 bases from J; junction bases left unmatched: 6. As DNA, the CDR3 is TGTGCCAGCAGCGAACCGGGACAGGTCACCGGGGAGCTGTTTTTT. It is translated as CASSEPGQVTGELFF. The whole variable domain, filled in from reference TRBV11-2 and TRBJ2-2, reads EAGVAQSPRYKIIEKRQSVAFWCNPISGHATLYWYQQILGQGPKLLIQFQNNGVVDDSQLPKDRFSAERLKGVDSTLKIQPAKLEDSAVYLCASSEPGQVTGELFFGEGSRLTVL.

The rearrangement uses TRBV19 and TRBJ2-7; D perhaps matches TRBD1 (6 bases). The germline V gene encodes CDR1 LNHDA and CDR2 SQIVND (reference sequence). The CDR3 extends over 13 amino acids. V was clipped by 9 bases and J by 8 bases, with 20 bases between them. CDR3 in DNA: TGTGCCAGCTCCGAGGGGGTAGCCTCCAAGCAGTACTTC. It specifies CASSEGVASKQYF.

J is TRBJ1-6 and V is TRBV6-5; D gene unclear. V was clipped by 6 bases and J by 9 bases, with 15 bases between them. The germline V gene encodes CDR1 MNHEY and CDR2 SVGAGI. The CDR3 spans 14 residues. DNA of the CDR3: TGTGCCAGCAGGGAGGCGGGTTATGGTTCACCCCTCCACTTT. Protein: CASREAGYGSPLHF.

The V call is TRBV29-1, the J call TRBJ2-5, with TRBD1 matching 9 bases. The CDR3 has 15 residues. CDR1 and CDR2 (germline): SQVTM, ANQGSEA. J gave up 3 bases and V 3 bases, and 8 bases lay outside the gene matches. The CDR3 DNA is TGCAGCGTTGACCTATTGGACAGGGGAAAAGAGACCCAGTACTTC. This translates into CSVDLLDRGKETQYF.

CDR3 residues: CASSYSIGAGKISETQYF. CDR3 coding DNA: TGTGCCAGCAGCTACTCAATTGGGGCAGGGAAAATCTCAGAGACCCAGTACTTC. The V call is TRBV2, the J call TRBJ2-5, with D perhaps TRBD1 (5 bases). With 6 bases removed from V and 4 bases from J, the gap between germline ends came to 27 bases. This CDR3 contains 18 residues. The germline V gene encodes CDR1 SNHLY and CDR2 FYNNEI.

The chain employs TRBV6-5 and TRBJ1-5, with TRBD1 matching 8 bases. The CDR3 loop spans 14 amino acids. The V and J ends lost 8 bases and 3 bases, in that order; junction bases with no gene match: 6. Germline loops: CDR1 MNHEY, CDR2 SVGAGI. This CDR3 is CASGRQGNNQPQHF. The CDR3, as DNA: TGTGCCAGCGGACGACAGGGGAACAATCAGCCCCAGCATTTT.

The CDR3 DNA reads TGTGCCAGCAGCCGTTCAACGGGGTCGACAGGGGGCAATCAGCCCCAGCATTTT. As protein: CASSRSTGSTGGNQPQHF. The V call is TRBV7-8, the J call TRBJ1-5; TRBD1 agrees at 8 bases. V was pared by 5 bases and J by 2 bases, with 14 bases of the junction left unmatched. CDR3 size: 18 residues. The V gene's germline CDR1 is SGHVS and CDR2 FQNEAQ.

The chain employs TRBV15 and TRBJ1-2; tentatively, D is TRBD1 (5 bases). Germline V gives CDR1 LNHNV, CDR2 YYDKDF (reference sequence). The CDR3 consists of 14 residues. V was trimmed by 0 bases and J by 4 bases, leaving 9 bases between them. CDR3 sequence reads: CATSREGGAYGYTF. In DNA, the CDR3 is TGTGCCACCAGCAGAGAAGGAGGGGCCTATGGCTACACCTTC.

The chain links TRBV3-1 (or the pseudogene TRBV3-2) to TRBJ2-7; D is uncertain. Germline-derived CDR1 and CDR2 are LGHDT and YNNKEL (reference sequence). The CDR3 consists of 14 residues. V was shortened by 5 bases and J by 0 bases, with 11 bases between the two germline ends. CDR3 amino acids: CASSNPLISYEQYF. Written as DNA, the CDR3 is TGTGCCAGCAGCAACCCCCTAATCTCCTACGAGCAGTACTTC.

The V gene is TRBV19, the J gene TRBJ1-1; the match to TRBD1 covers 8 bases. Trimming cost V 3 bases and J 1 base; bases outside gene matches: 4. Germline loops: CDR1 LNHDA, CDR2 SQIVND (reference sequence). The CDR3 has 15 amino acids. The CDR3 DNA reads as TGTGCCAGTAGTATCAGGACAGGGAGGAACACTGAAGCTTTCTTT. This encodes CASSIRTGRNTEAFF. The full variable domain, rest sourced from reference TRBV19 and TRBJ1-1, is DGGITQSPKYLFRKEGQNVTLSCEQNLNHDAMYWYRQDPGQGLRLIYYSQIVNDFQKGDIAEGYSVSREKKESFPLTVTSAQKNPTAFYLCASSIRTGRNTEAFFGQGTRLTVV.

The chain uses TRBV18 and TRBJ2-7, with D possibly being TRBD1 (5 bases). V was clipped by 2 bases and J by 5 bases, with 7 bases between them. Per germline, CDR1 KGHSH and CDR2 LQKENI. CDR3 length: 12 residues. CDR3 residues: CASSPGADEQYF. CDR3 nucleotide sequence: TGTGCCAGCTCACCAGGGGCGGACGAGCAGTACTTC.

The CDR3 DNA sequence: TGTGCCAGCTCACCGGGACAGGGAGGCCTCCAAGAGACCCAGTACTTC. This encodes CASSPGQGGLQETQYF. The J gene is TRBJ2-5, the V gene TRBV18; 9 bases map to TRBD1. Germline CDR1 is KGHSH and CDR2 is LQKENI. The length of the CDR3 is 16 residues. Unmatched junction bases numbered 6, after V lost 3 bases and J lost 1 base.

The chain carries TRBV20-1 and TRBJ2-7; the D gene is possibly TRBD2 (7 bases). V lost 3 bases and J lost 2, with 14 bases in between. Per germline, CDR1 DFQATT and CDR2 SNEGSKA (reference sequence). This CDR3 is built from 14 residues. CDR3 sequence: CSASGEGDPYEQYF. CDR3 DNA: TGCAGTGCTAGTGGGGAGGGGGACCCCTACGAGCAGTACTTC.

The rearrangement links TRBV5-8 to TRBJ2-1, with 7 bases identical to TRBD1. The CDR3 is made up of 12 amino acids. Trimming cost V 7 bases and J 8 bases; bases outside gene matches: 6. The V gene's germline CDR1 is SGHTS and CDR2 YDEGEE. CDR3 loop: CASWAGGHEQFF. The CDR3 DNA reads as TGTGCCAGCTGGGCAGGGGGACATGAGCAGTTCTTC.

The genes are TRBV7-9 and TRBJ2-4; 8 positions match TRBD1. The germline gives CDR1 SEHNR, CDR2 FQNEAQ (reference sequence). The CDR3 loop spans 18 amino acids. The V gene end was trimmed by 4 bases and the J gene end by 0 bases; junction bases not matched to a gene: 11. The CDR3 DNA follows: TGTGCCAGCAGCTCCCGGGACAGGTCGTATCTAGCCAAAAACATTCAGTACTTC. Translating gives CASSSRDRSYLAKNIQYF.

This rearrangement joins TRBV5-8 to TRBJ2-5, with D maybe TRBD1 (5 bases). Germline V gene sequence: CDR1 SGHTS, CDR2 YDEGEE. V lost 0 bases, J lost 3 bases, and 6 bases lay in between. CDR3 length equals 13 residues. The CDR3 DNA follows: TGTGCCAGCAGCTTGGAAGGGGAAGAGACCCAGTACTTC. Its translation: CASSLEGEETQYF. Full variable domain (remainder filled in from reference TRBV5-8 and TRBJ2-5): EAGVTQSPTHLIKTRGQQATLRCSPISGHTSVYWYQQALGLGLQFLLWYDEGEERNRGNFPPRFSGRQFPNYSSELNVNALELEDSALYLCASSLEGEETQYFGPGTRLLVL.

The chain employs TRBV7-9 and TRBJ2-1, with unresolved D. Germline V gene data show CDR1 as SEHNR and CDR2 as FQNEAQ (reference sequence). The V and J ends lost 5 bases and 10 bases respectively, with 9 bases between them. This CDR3 has 11 amino acids. The CDR3: CASSPRREQFF. The DNA of the CDR3 is TGTGCCAGCAGCCCGCGTCGGGAGCAGTTCTTC. The variable domain in full, completed from reference TRBV7-9 and TRBJ2-1, reads DTGVSQNPRHKITKRGQNVTFRCDPISEHNRLYWYRQTLGQGPEFLTYFQNEAQLEKSRLLSDRFSAERPKGSFSTLEIQRTEQGDSAMYLCASSPRREQFFGPGTRLTVL.

V and J are TRBV5-1 and TRBJ2-7; no firm D call. Trimming shortened V by 0 bases and J by 2 bases, and 9 bases separated the two germline ends. The CDR3 consists of 14 residues. Germline V lookup: CDR1 SGHRS, CDR2 YFSETQ. CDR3: CASSLGVMTYEQYF. The CDR3 coding sequence is TGCGCCAGCAGCTTGGGAGTTATGACCTACGAGCAGTACTTC.

The V call is TRBV27, the J call TRBJ2-7; TRBD2 matches 9 bases. Germline CDR1 reads MNHEY; CDR2 reads SMNVEV (reference sequence). This CDR3 comprises 15 residues. Germline trimming cut 2 bases from V and 4 bases from J; bases unmatched to any gene: 6. CDR3 sequence: CASSLKASGIYEQYF. CDR3 coding DNA: TGTGCCAGCAGTTTAAAGGCTAGCGGGATTTACGAGCAGTACTTC.

This chain links TRBV7-3 with TRBJ2-1, with 8 bases aligning to TRBD2. The V and J ends lost 5 bases and 2 bases, in that order; junction bases with no gene match: 5. The V gene's germline CDR1 is SGHTA and CDR2 FQGTGA. The CDR3 consists of 15 residues. Here the CDR3 DNA reads TGTGCCAGCAGCCCAGCGGGAGATGCCTACAATGAGCAGTTCTTC. Protein: CASSPAGDAYNEQFF.

This clone appeared many times. This sequence joins TRBV30 and TRBJ2-2; D possibly corresponds to TRBD2 (6 bases). The germline gives CDR1 GTSNPN, CDR2 SVGIG (reference sequence). Trimming removed 3 bases from V and 3 bases from J, with 11 bases in between. The CDR3 totals 14 residues. CDR3 loop: CAWRSREYTGELFF. CDR3 nucleotides: TGTGCCTGGAGGAGTCGGGAGTACACCGGGGAGCTGTTTTTT.

The genes are TRBV7-9 and TRBJ2-5; 7 bases fit TRBD1. CDR1 is SEHNR, CDR2 FQNEAQ, per germline (reference sequence). The CDR3 consists of 14 residues. The J segment lost 1 base and the V segment lost 5 bases, leaving 4 bases of the junction unmatched. The CDR3 sequence is CASSPGTAQETQYF. The CDR3 DNA reads TGTGCCAGCAGCCCCGGGACAGCCCAAGAGACCCAGTACTTC.

This clone came up once. V is TRBV6-5 and J is TRBJ1-3; D is unclear. In germline, CDR1 is MNHEY, CDR2 SVGAGI. V lost 3 bases and J 1 base, leaving 4 bases between the germline ends. The CDR3 is 13 amino acids. CDR3 coding DNA: TGTGCCAGCAGTTATCTATCTGGAAACACCATATATTTT. Its translation: CASSYLSGNTIYF.

The chain recombines TRBV10-3 with TRBJ2-1, with 9 bases aligning to TRBD2. CDR1 is ENHRY and CDR2 is SYGVKD in the germline V gene. The CDR3 consists of 16 residues. Germline trimming cut 6 bases from V and 2 bases from J; bases unmatched to any gene: 8. CDR3 coding DNA: TGTGCCATCAGGAGGGCTAGCGGGGACCCCTACAATGAGCAGTTCTTC. Translation gives CAIRRASGDPYNEQFF.

The chain employs TRBV11-1 and TRBJ2-3, with 9 nucleotides matching TRBD1. V shed 4 bases, J shed 3 bases, and the junction held 2 bases outside the gene matches. The CDR3 sequence is 14 residues long. Germline V gene lookup returns CDR1 SGHAT and CDR2 FQDESV (reference sequence). The CDR3 DNA reads TGTGCCAGCAGCTCGGACAGGGGAACAGATACGCAGTATTTT. It yields the protein CASSSDRGTDTQYF.

In its sample, this clone was seen a few times. The CDR3 here is CASSLIGLAGAVAKNIQYF. Written as DNA, the CDR3 is TGCGCCAGCAGCCTAATCGGACTAGCGGGAGCGGTAGCCAAAAACATTCAGTACTTC. V is TRBV4-1 and J is TRBJ2-4, with 13 bases identical to TRBD2. Unmatched junction bases numbered 9, after V lost 4 bases and J lost 0 bases. CDR3 length equals 19 residues. The germline V gene encodes CDR1 MGHRA and CDR2 YSYEKL.

V gene TRBV24-1 combines with J gene TRBJ2-7; 10 nucleotides agree with TRBD1. This CDR3 has 13 amino acids. J was trimmed by 3 bases and V by 7 bases; bases with no gene match: 2. Germline V gene sequence: CDR1 KGHDR, CDR2 SFDVKD. The DNA of the CDR3 is TGTGCCACCAGCCGGACAGGGGGCTACGAGCAGTACTTC. Translating gives CATSRTGGYEQYF.